A single sample is the source of the 10 T cell receptor beta chains below, sequenced in a study of blood T cells in healthy people across ages (dated by TCRdb to about 2015). Libraries were prepared through 5' RACE. The sequencing machine was an Illumina HiSeq 2500. A second PCR of about 6 to 11 cycles was performed with a sample-barcoded 5' primer and a J-beta primer mix. Using fastp trimming at Q25 and MiXCR clonotype assembly, TCRdb reanalyzed the public sequencing data and kept in-frame beta chains. Entries that share a CDR3 protein sequence are merged under the most common genes and DNA. The sample yields fewer than 800,000 distinct CDR3 sequences; just under 25% were counted once. In total, the top ten clones hold around 9.2% of the sample. These same records also appear under a second study, on T cells of mothers and their children.

Sample: blood. These receptors were collected from a boy between 10 and 17 years old in good health.

This chain joins TRBV12-3 or TRBV12-4 and TRBJ2-5; D might be TRBD1 (6 bases). V dropped 5 bases and J dropped 2 bases, with 15 bases sitting between them. CDR3 size: 15 residues. The CDR3 spells CASSPPTGIQETQYF. CDR3 DNA: TGTGCCAGCAGTCCGCCGACAGGAATACAAGAGACCCAGTACTTC.

The chain is built from TRBV18 and TRBJ2-7; D might be TRBD1 or TRBD2, each matching 5 bases. Gene TRBJ2-5 matches the end of the DNA better, so the J call may be wrong. The CDR3 is made up of 14 amino acids. Germline CDR1 and CDR2: KGHSH and LQKENI. The CDR3 coding sequence is TGTGCCAGCTCCAGCCGGGACGGTCGAGAGACCCAGTACTTC. Protein sequence: CASSSRDGRETQYF.

The rearrangement links TRBV29-1 to TRBJ1-2; D gene ambiguous. From germline, CDR1 is SQVTM and CDR2 ANQGSEA. Deletions cut 3 bases from V and 3 bases from J, with 11 bases between. This CDR3 contains 13 residues. The CDR3 sequence: CSVDERVDYGYTF. Written as DNA, the CDR3 is TGCAGCGTTGATGAGAGGGTTGACTATGGCTACACCTTC.

CDR3 protein: CASRASGGVHEQFF. The DNA for the CDR3 is TGTGCCAGCAGAGCTAGCGGGGGTGTTCATGAGCAGTTCTTC. This chain joins TRBV6-1 and TRBJ2-1, with 10 bases identical to TRBD2. Germline V gene sequence: CDR1 MNHNS, CDR2 SASEGT. J was trimmed by 8 bases and V by 6 bases; bases with no gene match: 7. The CDR3 consists of 14 residues.

The chain has TRBV6-5 and TRBJ1-3, with no clear D. The CDR3 is 15 residues long. V was cut by 2 bases and J by 0 bases, with 8 bases left in between. Germline values: CDR1 MNHEY, CDR2 SVGAGI. DNA of the CDR3: TGTGCCAGCAGTTACCTCACCGGCTCTGGAAACACCATATATTTT. This gives the protein CASSYLTGSGNTIYF.

This clonotype turned up a few times. V is TRBV7-6 and J is TRBJ1-2; TRBD1 might be the D (6 bases). The CDR3 runs to 14 residues. Looked up from germline, CDR1 is SGHVS and CDR2 is FNYEAQ. Trimming removed 5 bases from V and 2 bases from J, with 12 bases in between. This CDR3 is CASSPGRGNYGYTF. In DNA, the CDR3 is TGTGCCAGCAGCCCCGGTAGGGGGAACTATGGCTACACCTTC.

This clonotype appeared a few times. The V call is TRBV5-1, the J call TRBJ2-7, with 7 bases lining up with TRBD1. Germline CDR1 is SGHRS and CDR2 is YFSETQ. The CDR3 totals 16 residues. Trimming removed 4 bases from V and 0 bases from J; junction bases left unmatched: 10. Here the CDR3 DNA reads TGCGCCAGCAGCAGAGCCGGGACAGTGAGCTCCTACGAGCAGTACTTC. It is translated as CASSRAGTVSSYEQYF.

This chain links TRBV25-1 with TRBJ2-3; D uncertain. This CDR3 spans 15 amino acids. The V and J ends lost 3 bases and 0 bases respectively, with 10 bases between them. Germline V gene data show CDR1 as MGHDK and CDR2 as SYGVNS. DNA of the CDR3: TGTGCCAGCAGTGATCAGACGACTAGCACAGATACGCAGTATTTT. Translated, it gives CASSDQTTSTDTQYF.

The V gene is TRBV7-9, the J gene TRBJ2-5; D unclear. V lost 4 bases to trimming and J lost 5 bases, with 20 bases between them. The CDR3 is 16 residues long. From germline, CDR1 is SEHNR and CDR2 FQNEAQ (reference sequence). The CDR3 region is CASSSWAEPTKETQYF. The CDR3 DNA is TGTGCCAGCAGCTCATGGGCAGAACCTACTAAGGAGACCCAGTACTTC.

Written as DNA, the CDR3 is TGTGCCAGCAGCTCAAGACAGGGGTCCTACGAGCAGTACTTC. Amino acid sequence: CASSSRQGSYEQYF. V and J are TRBV7-9 and TRBJ2-7; 8 bases line up with TRBD1. V lost 4 bases, J lost 1 base, and 3 bases stayed unmatched. CDR1 and CDR2 (germline): SEHNR, FQNEAQ (reference sequence). The CDR3 contains 14 residues.